The rows below give T cell receptor beta chains drawn from one sample of a study of Tregs in tolerant kidney transplant recipients. The method was immunoSEQ multiplex PCR; TCRdb's version includes in-frame clones alone and lacks a portion of them. This table holds about 94,000 clones, roughly 93% found once. Sequencing was performed on CD4+ T cells from blood, taken before the transplant. The receptors here all came from a human donor who received a combined kidney and bone marrow transplant. Each CDR3 is given without its conserved first and last residue. The D gene is left open where the match is weak.

j_call: TRBJ2-1
d_call: TRBD2
v_call: TRBV10-2
cdr3_aa: ASSFSGGRNNEQF

j_call: TRBJ2-1
d_call: NA
v_call: TRBV6-1
cdr3_aa: ASMSGRYNEQF

j_call: TRBJ2-2
d_call: NA
v_call: TRBV2
cdr3_aa: ASSQQRANTGELF

j_call: TRBJ2-5
d_call: NA
v_call: TRBV14
cdr3_aa: ASSPGRRTQY

j_call: TRBJ2-1
d_call: TRBD1
v_call: TRBV7-3
cdr3_aa: ASSLMQGASGVEQF

j_call: TRBJ1-1
d_call: TRBD1
v_call: TRBV5-1
cdr3_aa: ASSSRTGNTANTEAF

j_call: TRBJ1-1
d_call: NA
v_call: TRBV11-3
cdr3_aa: ASSRGGLTEAF

j_call: TRBJ1-1
d_call: TRBD1
v_call: TRBV7-6
cdr3_aa: ASSYFRDRGDEAF

j_call: TRBJ2-7
d_call: TRBD1
v_call: TRBV7-9
cdr3_aa: ASSSTGNEQY

j_call: TRBJ2-1
d_call: NA
v_call: TRBV10-3
cdr3_aa: AIRPYPRGSRYNEQF

j_call: TRBJ2-1
d_call: TRBD2
v_call: TRBV4-2
cdr3_aa: ASSQVIAGGIYNEQF

j_call: TRBJ1-1
d_call: NA
v_call: TRBV19
cdr3_aa: ASTRSKNTEAF

j_call: TRBJ1-6
d_call: NA
v_call: TRBV4-1
cdr3_aa: ASSRPGGDRRSPLH

j_call: TRBJ1-1
d_call: TRBD1
v_call: TRBV11-3
cdr3_aa: ASSPGTGNTEAF

j_call: TRBJ1-1
d_call: TRBD1
v_call: TRBV7-2
cdr3_aa: ASSRDRANTEAF

j_call: TRBJ2-2
d_call: TRBD2
v_call: TRBV5-6
cdr3_aa: ASSLVVAGPGELF

j_call: TRBJ2-7
d_call: TRBD2
v_call: TRBV19
cdr3_aa: ASSPPWKRDTYEQY

j_call: TRBJ2-7
d_call: NA
v_call: TRBV13
cdr3_aa: ASSPRGEDEQY

j_call: TRBJ1-4
d_call: NA
v_call: TRBV6-1
cdr3_aa: ASSDNWARVDEKLF

j_call: TRBJ2-3
d_call: TRBD2
v_call: TRBV4-1
cdr3_aa: ASSHPGGNTDTQY

j_call: TRBJ2-2
d_call: TRBD2
v_call: TRBV7-2
cdr3_aa: ASRGSGRADGELF

j_call: TRBJ1-6
d_call: TRBD1
v_call: TRBV4-1
cdr3_aa: ASSRDRVLSSYNSPLH

j_call: TRBJ2-1
d_call: TRBD2
v_call: TRBV5-6
cdr3_aa: ASSLMAGGLNEQF

j_call: TRBJ2-7
d_call: TRBD1
v_call: TRBV6-5
cdr3_aa: ASATKTGPPYEQY

j_call: TRBJ1-5
d_call: TRBD1
v_call: TRBV18
cdr3_aa: ASSLIPGQGSNQPQH

j_call: TRBJ2-2
d_call: NA
v_call: TRBV5-1
cdr3_aa: ASSLEGARGELF

j_call: TRBJ1-4
d_call: NA
v_call: TRBV6-1
cdr3_aa: AGSGTTNEKLF

j_call: TRBJ2-7
d_call: TRBD2
v_call: TRBV5-1
cdr3_aa: ASSFATSGREQY

j_call: TRBJ2-1
d_call: NA
v_call: TRBV6-5
cdr3_aa: ASSPRWASGQF

j_call: TRBJ2-5
d_call: NA
v_call: TRBV27
cdr3_aa: ASSFGALRIQY

j_call: TRBJ2-7
d_call: TRBD1
v_call: TRBV5-1
cdr3_aa: ASSYGGQGGDEQY

j_call: TRBJ2-2
d_call: TRBD1
v_call: TRBV4-1
cdr3_aa: ASSQPQGAVTGELF

j_call: TRBJ1-6
d_call: TRBD1
v_call: TRBV5-1
cdr3_aa: ASSLGGTGLNSPLH

j_call: TRBJ2-7
d_call: TRBD1
v_call: TRBV5-1
cdr3_aa: ASTPRQGTVERQY

j_call: TRBJ1-2
d_call: TRBD1
v_call: TRBV4-3
cdr3_aa: ASSWNRGVGYGYT

j_call: TRBJ1-4
d_call: TRBD1
v_call: TRBV5-3
cdr3_aa: ARSSGGEKLF

j_call: TRBJ2-2
d_call: TRBD2
v_call: TRBV7-3
cdr3_aa: ASSSSGGASLF

j_call: TRBJ1-1
d_call: NA
v_call: TRBV27
cdr3_aa: ASSQAGTITEAF

j_call: TRBJ2-6
d_call: TRBD1
v_call: TRBV5-1
cdr3_aa: ASRTGIGSGANVLT

j_call: TRBJ1-2
d_call: TRBD1
v_call: TRBV2
cdr3_aa: ASSAPGQGANGYT

j_call: TRBJ2-5
d_call: NA
v_call: TRBV11-2
cdr3_aa: ASSPNTPGQETQY

j_call: TRBJ1-2
d_call: NA
v_call: TRBV5-4
cdr3_aa: ASSLGGQIAYGYT

j_call: TRBJ2-7
d_call: NA
v_call: TRBV7-2
cdr3_aa: ASSLSRATNYEQY

j_call: TRBJ2-3
d_call: TRBD1
v_call: TRBV7-3
cdr3_aa: ASSAGTGIGGTQY

j_call: TRBJ1-3
d_call: NA
v_call: TRBV30
cdr3_aa: AWSVGGVSGNTIY

j_call: TRBJ2-1
d_call: TRBD2
v_call: TRBV9
cdr3_aa: ASSVVGGYNEQF

j_call: TRBJ1-2
d_call: NA
v_call: TRBV30
cdr3_aa: AWSGGGGAYGYT

j_call: TRBJ2-3
d_call: NA
v_call: TRBV6-1
cdr3_aa: ASGRLDTQY

j_call: TRBJ1-2
d_call: NA
v_call: TRBV28
cdr3_aa: ASSAIIHLANYGYT

j_call: TRBJ2-3
d_call: NA
v_call: TRBV29-1
cdr3_aa: SVAAGSRDTQY

j_call: TRBJ2-7
d_call: NA
v_call: TRBV7-2
cdr3_aa: ASSLHFTSREQY